This T cell receptor (beta chain) was observed in a study of CXCR3-negative and CXCR3-positive naive CD8 T cells. Whole-study context: Per-library TRB read counts averaged about 1.5 +/- 0.3 million, adding up to some 150 million in total.

The libraries of TRB cDNA were prepared using 5' RACE with UMI labels. TCRdb re-called the 5' RACE reads and shows each CDR3 protein once, DNA omitted. The sample has some 54,000 distinct CDR3 sequences. The germline CDR1 and CDR2 sequences are SGHDN and FVKESK. The CDR3 is made up of 15 amino acids. A note on this clonotype: Its target is unknown.

Subsets of CD8+ T cells were each sorted in triplicate at 300,000 or so cells apiece. CD45RO-CCR7+CD27+CD95- defined naive CD8+ T cells. Points from the study as a whole: Comparably high diversity was seen in both naive subsets, and much lower diversity in memory CD8+ cells. Relative to CXCR3-negative naive cells, CXCR3-positive naive cells had more hydrophobic TRB CDR3s.

The V and J genes are TRBV14 and TRBJ2-4; absent DNA, TCRdb's TRBD1 call cannot be checked. The sequenced material came from naive CXCR3+ CD8+ T cells from blood. Subset reported: CD45RO-CCR7+CD27+CD95- naive CD8+ T cells expressing CXCR3 (TNR3+). This sequence was found in a human donor in good health. Some clones in this sample may be carry-over from other donors' samples. This chain's CDR3 is CASSQALVPGNIQYF.